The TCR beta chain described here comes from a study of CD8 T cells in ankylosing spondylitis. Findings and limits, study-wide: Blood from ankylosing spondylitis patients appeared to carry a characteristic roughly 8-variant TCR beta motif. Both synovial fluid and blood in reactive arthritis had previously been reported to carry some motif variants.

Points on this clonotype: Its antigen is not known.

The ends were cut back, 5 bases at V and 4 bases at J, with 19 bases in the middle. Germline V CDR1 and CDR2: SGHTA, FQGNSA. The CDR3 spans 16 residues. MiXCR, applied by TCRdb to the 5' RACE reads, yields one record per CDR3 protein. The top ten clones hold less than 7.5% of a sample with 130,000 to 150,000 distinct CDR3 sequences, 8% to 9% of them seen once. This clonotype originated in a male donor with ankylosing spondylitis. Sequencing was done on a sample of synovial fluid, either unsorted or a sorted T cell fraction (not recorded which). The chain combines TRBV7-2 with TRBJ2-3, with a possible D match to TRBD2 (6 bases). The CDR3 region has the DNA TGTGCCAGCAGCCCGAGCACGGGGTGGGGGGCAGATACGCAGTATTTT. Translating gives CASSPSTGWGADTQYF.